Listed below are T cell receptor beta chains from one sample, sequenced in a study of blood T cells in healthy people across ages. Using its own MiXCR run on the 5' RACE reads, TCRdb lists one record per CDR3 protein. The table has roughly 1.9 million distinct CDR3 sequences, around 42% seen once; the top ten hold 20% to 25%. The material sequenced was blood. The receptors were gathered from a human donor in good health. CDR3s include the opening cysteine and the closing phenylalanine or tryptophan. A D gene is named only where the DNA matches it firmly. The size entry is marked missing in some rows and otherwise reads once, few, many or a size class.

v_call,j_call,clone_size,d_call,cdr3_nt,cdr3_aa
TRBV28,TRBJ2-3,NA,TRBD2,TGTGCCTGCAGTTTCCGGGGGGGGTCAGATACGCAGTATTTT,CACSFRGGSDTQYF
TRBV11-3,TRBJ2-4,few,NA,TGTGCCAGCAGCTTAGCGGACTCAGGAGCTCAGTACTTC,CASSLADSGAQYF
TRBV4-1,TRBJ2-7,once,TRBD1,TGCGCCAGCAGCCTAAAGTCGACAGGGGATGGCTACGAGCAGTACTTC,CASSLKSTGDGYEQYF
TRBV7-2,TRBJ2-7,few,NA,TGTGCCAGCAGCCCCGGGGACCAACAACCCTCCTACGAGCAGTACTTC,CASSPGDQQPSYEQYF
TRBV24-1,TRBJ2-7,NA,NA,TGTGCCACCAGTGATAGCTTGAGCAGGGGCCACTTCTACGAGCAGTACTTC,CATSDSLSRGHFYEQYF
TRBV7-2,TRBJ1-1,NA,NA,TGTGCCAGCAGCTTATCTCCAGGGAGGGAAGCTTTCTTT,CASSLSPGREAFF
TRBV5-1,TRBJ2-3,NA,NA,TGCGCCAGCAGCTTGGCCTTAGGGAGTCTTTTCACAGATACGCAGTATTTT,CASSLALGSLFTDTQYF
TRBV6-6,TRBJ1-5,NA,NA,TGTGCCAGCAGCAAAACAGGGATGAGGAGCAATCAGCCCCAGCATTTT,CASSKTGMRSNQPQHF
TRBV15,TRBJ2-4,few,NA,TGTGCCACCAGCAGAGTGAGAGGAGAGCAGTACTTC,CATSRVRGEQYF
TRBV7-9,TRBJ1-1,few,NA,TGTGCCAGCAGCTTAAATTCCTTAGGGACTGAAGCTTTCTTT,CASSLNSLGTEAFF
TRBV27,TRBJ1-6,few,NA,TGTGCCAGCAGTACCGAGGGGGGGTATAATTCACCCCTCCACTTT,CASSTEGGYNSPLHF
TRBV13,TRBJ1-4,NA,NA,TGTGCCAGCGGCCCCGGACAGTCTAATGAAAAACTGTTTTTT,CASGPGQSNEKLFF
TRBV28,TRBJ2-7,few,TRBD1,TGTGCCACGGTGTACGGGGACAGGGGGCCCTCCGAGCAGTACTTC,CATVYGDRGPSEQYF
TRBV7-9,TRBJ2-1,NA,NA,TGTGCCAGCAGCTTACAGGCCCCCTACAATGAGCAGTTCTTC,CASSLQAPYNEQFF
TRBV6-6,TRBJ2-7,few,NA,TGTGCCAGCAGCCCCCGCGGGACAGCCTCCTACGAGCAGTACTTC,CASSPRGTASYEQYF
TRBV9,TRBJ2-7,NA,NA,TGTGCCAGCAGCGTAGATGACACCTGGGCCTACGAGCAGTACTTC,CASSVDDTWAYEQYF
TRBV6-1,TRBJ2-5,NA,TRBD1,TGTGCCAGCAGGGTTGGGACAGGAGGGCGAGAGACCCAGTACTTC,CASRVGTGGRETQYF
TRBV4-2,TRBJ1-6,NA,NA,TGTGCCAGCAGCCAAGAAAGGGCAGGCTATAATTCACCCCTCCACTTT,CASSQERAGYNSPLHF
TRBV14,TRBJ1-2,NA,TRBD1,TGTGCCAGCAGCCCCCTCGGGACAGTCGGCGACTACACCTTC,CASSPLGTVGDYTF
TRBV20-1,TRBJ1-2,NA,TRBD1,TGCAGTGCTAGAGATCCGAGGGAAAAGACAGGGGGCAACTATGGCTACACCTTC,CSARDPREKTGGNYGYTF
TRBV7-2,TRBJ2-7,NA,TRBD1,TGTGCCAGCAGCTTTGGAGGACAGGGGACAGTCCTGTACTTC,CASSFGGQGTVLYF
TRBV7-2,TRBJ1-2,few,TRBD1,TGTGCCAGCAGCCTCAACTCCGGGGAAGGGGGCAATGGCTACACCTTC,CASSLNSGEGGNGYTF
TRBV4-1,TRBJ2-7,NA,NA,TGCGCCAGCAGTCAGGGGGGGTCCGCTTACGAGCAGTACTTC,CASSQGGSAYEQYF
TRBV6-1,TRBJ1-5,few,NA,TGTGCCGGCTCATGGGGAGGCAATCAGCCCCAGCATTTT,CAGSWGGNQPQHF
TRBV10-3,TRBJ1-2,NA,NA,TGTGCCATCAGGGGCCCAGGGACGGCAGGCTACACCTTC,CAIRGPGTAGYTF
TRBV2,TRBJ1-1,few,TRBD1,TGTGCCAGCAGTGAGATGACAGGGCACACTGAAGCTTTCTTT,CASSEMTGHTEAFF
TRBV20-1,TRBJ1-2,NA,NA,TGCAGTGCTTTTAGTAGGGTGGATGGCTACACCTTC,CSAFSRVDGYTF
TRBV7-6,TRBJ2-7,few,NA,TGTGCCAGCAGCTCTTGGACGGAATCCTACGAGCAGTACTTC,CASSSWTESYEQYF
TRBV10-3,TRBJ2-5,many,NA,TGTGCCATCAGTGTTGGAGGGGGCAAAGAGACCCAGTACTTC,CAISVGGGKETQYF
TRBV9,TRBJ1-1,few,TRBD1,TGTGCCAGCAGCCCTGAGGGACAGGGGGTTCGTGACACTGAAGCTTTCTTT,CASSPEGQGVRDTEAFF
TRBV7-9,TRBJ2-7,NA,NA,TGTGCCAGCAGCTCCTCCACTAGGGTATACGAGCAGTACTTC,CASSSSTRVYEQYF
TRBV7-3,TRBJ2-1,NA,TRBD2,TGTGCCAGCAGCTTAGGTCGAGCTAGCGGCCCCTACAATGAGCAGTTCTTC,CASSLGRASGPYNEQFF
TRBV12-3/TRBV12-4,TRBJ1-1,NA,NA,TGTGCCAGCGGTAAATCCGGGGGGCGCGCTACTGAAGCTTTCTTT,CASGKSGGRATEAFF
TRBV4-3,TRBJ1-4,NA,NA,TGCGCCAGCAGCCATGGGACGTCAACTAATGAAAAACTGTTTTTT,CASSHGTSTNEKLFF
TRBV5-1,TRBJ2-3,few,NA,TGTGCCAGCAGTCTAGGGCAAGGGGCCAGAGATACGCAGTATTTT,CASSLGQGARDTQYF
TRBV4-1,TRBJ2-7,NA,NA,TGCGCCAGCAGCCATCCCATCGGGGGCCGTTACGAGCAGTACTTC,CASSHPIGGRYEQYF
TRBV7-9,TRBJ1-1,few,TRBD1,TGTGCCAGCAAAAAACAGGGGGCGGACACTGAAGCTTTCTTT,CASKKQGADTEAFF